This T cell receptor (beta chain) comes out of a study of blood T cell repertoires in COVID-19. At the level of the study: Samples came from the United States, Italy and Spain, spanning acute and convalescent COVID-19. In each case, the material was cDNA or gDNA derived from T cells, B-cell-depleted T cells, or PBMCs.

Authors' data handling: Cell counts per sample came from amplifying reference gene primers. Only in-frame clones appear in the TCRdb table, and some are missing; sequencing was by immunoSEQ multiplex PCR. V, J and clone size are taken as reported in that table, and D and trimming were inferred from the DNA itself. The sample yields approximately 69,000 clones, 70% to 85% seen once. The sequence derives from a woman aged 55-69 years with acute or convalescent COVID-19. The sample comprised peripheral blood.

CDR3 DNA: TGTGCCAGCAGCTTGGGGACAGTTAGCAATCAGCCCCAGCATTTT. It specifies CASSLGTVSNQPQHF. This rearrangement joins TRBV5-8 to TRBJ1-5, with a possible D match to TRBD1 (6 bases). Trimming cost V 0 bases and J 0 bases, with 7 bases left between them. Germline CDR1 reads SGHTS; CDR2 reads YDEGEE. This CDR3 is built from 15 residues.